This T cell receptor beta chain was identified during a study of vaccination and CD4 T cells after COVID-19. Overall study context: Post-COVID samples had a sampling time that fell a median 101 days after diagnosis (range 35 to 161).

On this clonotype: The antigen remains unidentified.

Treatment of the sample: approximately nine-day PBMC culture with coronavirus spike peptide pools or control peptides (ViraFEST assay). ViraFEST used peptide pools to expand antigen-specific T cells before TCR sequencing. The authors cultured roughly 1.9 million PBMCs per well with 10 IU/ml IL-2 and around 9.2 ug/ml peptide pools. This CDR3 is 16 amino acids long. In germline, CDR1 is DFQATT, CDR2 SNEGSKA (reference sequence). Trimming took 0 bases from V and 0 from J; bases not matched to a gene: 6. Cultured CD4+ T-cell DNA underwent Oncomine TCR Beta short-read sequencing. From the PCR reads, TCRdb called clonotypes with MiXCR, one entry per CDR3 protein. The repertoire holds over 10,000 distinct CDR3 sequences, less than 55% seen once, with around 24% in the top ten.

The receptor was derived from a human donor with COVID-19. This chain connects TRBV20-1 to TRBJ1-2, with 8 bases fitting TRBD1. Source: cultured CD4+ T cells from blood, taken after SARS-CoV-2 vaccination. CDR3 bases: TGCAGTGCTAGAGACAGGGACAGGACTTCTAACTATGGCTACACCTTC. Translation: CSARDRDRTSNYGYTF.